This TCR beta chain derives from a study of blood T cells in healthy people across ages. Primers used in a second PCR of roughly 6 to 11 cycles were a sample-barcoded 5' primer and a J-beta primer mix. TCRdb analysed the 5' RACE reads with MiXCR anew, one entry per CDR3 protein. The sample has 1.8 million or so distinct CDR3 sequences, around 42% seen once; the top ten hold 23%. V was trimmed by 3 bases and J by 7 bases, leaving 10 bases between them. The CDR3 is made up of 13 amino acids. From germline, CDR1 is SGHAT and CDR2 FQNNGV. The clonotype originates from a human donor in good health. The specimen sequenced was blood. The J gene is TRBJ2-1, the V gene TRBV11-2; no firm D call. The CDR3 DNA sequence: TGTGCCAGCAGCTTCTTAATCGGGAATGAGCAGTTCTTC. Residues: CASSFLIGNEQFF.